Sequencing of this T cell receptor beta chain was carried out in a study of cytomegalovirus exposure and HLA in healthy donors. Of note for this clone: The target antigen is unknown.

Germline-derived CDR1 and CDR2 are KGHSH and LQKENI. Trimming cost V 3 bases and J 3 bases, with 5 bases left between them. This CDR3 contains 12 residues. Study conclusions and caveats: It is likely that the observed cluster of highly shared sequence variants was a sequencing artifact.

60 Vbeta and 13 Jbeta primers were used in PCR. Method: immunoSEQ multiplex PCR; TCRdb's copy keeps in-frame clones and lacks some. This sample's table has 100,000 to 150,000 clones. The V gene is TRBV18, the J gene TRBJ2-5; no clear D. The sample consisted of PBMCs. The clonotype was recovered from a man in his forties in good health and CMV-seronegative. Written as DNA, the CDR3 is TGTGCCAGCTCACCCCCTGAAGAGACCCAGTACTTC. The encoded protein is CASSPPEETQYF. Full variable domain (missing parts from reference TRBV18 and TRBJ2-5): NAGVMQNPRHLVRRRGQEARLRCSPMKGHSHVYWYRQLPEEGLKFMVYLQKENIIDESGMPKERFSAEFPKEGPSILRIQQVVRGDSAAYFCASSPPEETQYFGPGTRLLVL.